This T cell receptor (beta chain) was recovered during a study of PD-1 blockade in classical Hodgkin lymphoma (dated by TCRdb to 2019 to 2021). Broadly, across the study: Nivolumab dosing was 3 mg/kg intravenously every 2 weeks, continuing until either disease progression or unacceptable toxicity. The study used CyTOF and TCR beta sequencing to define a peripheral blood immune signature of response to PD-1 blockade in classical Hodgkin lymphoma.

What the time point label conveys for this sample: cycle 2 day 1 (C2D1) of nivolumab. Every trial patient had relapsed following autologous stem cell transplantation, and prior brentuximab vedotin exposure was what differed among cohorts A, B and C. A total of around 60 patients with relapsed/refractory classical Hodgkin lymphoma made up the trial cohort, and each patient's best overall response was complete response, partial response or progressive disease. Trial patients were treated with single-agent nivolumab in the multi-cohort phase II CheckMate 205 trial. An independent review committee assessed best overall response by applying the 2007 International Working Group response criteria. Trial PBMCs were collected just before the start of nivolumab (C1D1) and during therapy at cycle 2 day 1 and cycle 4 day 1. After peripheral blood was drawn into 8 mL Vacutainer Cell Preparation Tubes, PBMCs were isolated by centrifugation and then cryopreserved.

About this clone: There is no known antigen for this receptor. The input lacks base qualities; no much larger clone sits a single base away.

The investigation overall reported the following: Baseline diversity similar to that of newly diagnosed patients was observed in trial patients achieving complete response, whereas significantly lower diversity was observed in partial responders and progressors. Lower diversity was seen in patients whose nivolumab began less than 1 year after ASCT, and these patients were left out of later analyses so that immune reconstitution would not confound the results. CD4+ but not CD8+ TCR diversity rose significantly by C4D1 (p=0.0027 vs p=0.16), most apparent in complete responders (p=0.02). Only a single clinical trial cohort was studied, and what caused the repertoire differences, possibly disease activity or prior therapy, remained undefined. Baseline TCR diversity was reported to be lower in newly diagnosed patients than in healthy donors, and even lower in relapsed/refractory patients.

The Qiagen DNeasy kit was used to extract genomic DNA from unsorted PBMCs and from the negatively selected CD4+ and CD8+ fractions. TCR beta CDR3 regions were amplified by immunoSEQ multiplex PCR using primers annealing to V and J segments. Amplification bias was minimized using a synthetic immune receptor repertoire, and residual bias was removed computationally after sequencing. Turning to the authors' computational methods: Repertoire diversity was quantified as the Shannon entropy index using custom Python scripts. The unsorted, CD4+ and CD8+ repertoires were each analyzed separately, with the exception of combined analyses, where CD4+ and CD8+ sequences were merged in silico. Clonal expansion was defined as a frequency increase of at least 2-fold after treatment compared with C1D1, and clones undetected at baseline were assigned a pseudocount of 0.5. Clones with 0 or 1 copy at C1D1 were defined as singleton clones, while clones with 2 or more copies were defined as non-singleton clones. Clones expanded in unsorted samples were labelled as CD4+, CD8+ or unknown by matching protein sequences in sorted samples from the same patient. Wilcoxon tests on paired samples were used to test diversity changes from C1D1 to C4D1. Not all clones reach the TCRdb copy of this immuneACCESS table, which keeps in-frame sequences only. Checked studies attribute under half of the gap to unresolved V genes and leave the rest unexplained. V and J calls and clone size are copied from that table; D and trimming were computed from the DNA. The sample table records under 40,000 clones; over 65% of these occur just once. The top ten clonotypes cover under 20% of the sample.

V and J are truncated by 6 bases and 2 bases respectively, leaving an intervening sequence of 11 bases. As encoded in the germline V gene, CDR1 is SGHDT while CDR2 is YYEEEE. From cysteine to phenylalanine, the CDR3 is 13 amino acids long. Of the read, only the CDR3 DNA is kept; its 39 bases are in frame from base 1. This sequence was found in a human donor with classical Hodgkin lymphoma. Recombination joined TRBV5-6 with TRBJ1-1, and possibly TRBD1, on 6 matching bases. This specimen was peripheral blood mononuclear cells (PBMCs), taken before the second cycle of nivolumab. The CDR3 region: CASNRDTNTEAFF. The nucleotide sequence is given as TGTGCCAGCAACCGGGACACTAACACTGAAGCTTTCTTT.